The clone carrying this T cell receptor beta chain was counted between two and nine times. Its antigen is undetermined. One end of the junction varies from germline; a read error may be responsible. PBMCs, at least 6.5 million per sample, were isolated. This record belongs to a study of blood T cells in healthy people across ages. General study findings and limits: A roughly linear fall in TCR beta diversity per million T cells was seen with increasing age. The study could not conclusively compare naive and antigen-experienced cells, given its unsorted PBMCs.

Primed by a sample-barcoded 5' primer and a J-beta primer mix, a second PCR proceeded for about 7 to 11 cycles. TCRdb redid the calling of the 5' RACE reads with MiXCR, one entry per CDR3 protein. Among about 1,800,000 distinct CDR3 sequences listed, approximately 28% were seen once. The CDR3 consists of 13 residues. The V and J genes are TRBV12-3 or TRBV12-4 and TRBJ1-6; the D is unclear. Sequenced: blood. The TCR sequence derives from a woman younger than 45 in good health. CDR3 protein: CANSLVENSPLHF. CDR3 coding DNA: TGTGCCAACAGTTTAGTGGAAAATTCACCCCTCCACTTT.